This T cell receptor (beta chain) was identified during a study of cytomegalovirus exposure and HLA in healthy donors. Per germline, CDR1 SGHNT and CDR2 YENEEA. The length of the CDR3 is 14 residues. Germline trimming cut 5 bases from V and 3 bases from J; bases unmatched to any gene: 3. PCR used 60 Vbeta primers and 13 Jbeta primers. Using immunoSEQ multiplex PCR, the repertoire was profiled, and TCRdb retains in-frame clones only, with some absent. The table lists some 180,000 clones, around 78% of them singletons, with roughly 14% in the top ten. This clone has just one count. Its target is unknown. Findings and caveats of the study: Some 150 TCR beta chains were listed as cytomegalovirus-associated.

Sequencing was carried out using PBMCs. The chain carries TRBV11-3 and TRBJ1-4, with 7 positions matching TRBD1. The TCR comes from a woman between 25 and 40 years old in good health and CMV-seropositive. CDR3 sequence reads: CASSKGAANEKLFF. The DNA of the CDR3 is TGTGCCAGCAGCAAGGGGGCTGCTAATGAAAAACTGTTTTTT.